A selection of T cell receptor beta chains follows, all from one sample in a study of T-cell reconstitution after alpha-beta-depleted transplantation in children. TCRdb analysed the PCR reads with MiXCR anew, one entry per CDR3 protein. The sample lists about 270,000 distinct CDR3 sequences, 9.9% seen once, with 10% in the top ten. Sample: PBMCs from the stem cell graft donor, taken from the stem cell graft. The origin of the receptors is a human donor who donated a stem cell graft to a child with SCID. Each CDR3 is given with its conserved first and last residue. D genes are given only for firm matches. Expanded clones are given a class, and other clones once, few, many or no size at all.

TRBJ2-7,TRBD1,TRBV5-1,many,CASSLKDRSSYEQYF,TGCGCCAGCAGCTTAAAGGACAGGAGCTCCTACGAGCAGTACTTC
TRBJ2-3,TRBD2,TRBV6-4,.,CASSERAGGGTDTQYF,TGTGCCAGCAGTGAAAGAGCGGGGGGGGGCACAGATACGCAGTATTTT
TRBJ2-7,.,TRBV12-3/TRBV12-4,.,CASSLFRLYEQYF,TGTGCCAGCAGTTTATTCCGACTTTACGAGCAGTACTTC
TRBJ2-2,.,TRBV6-1,many,CASSERGADTGELFF,TGTGCCAGCAGTGAACGGGGGGCGGACACCGGGGAGCTGTTTTTT
TRBJ2-5,.,TRBV3-1,.,CASSPGTLTAQETQYF,TGTGCCAGCAGCCCCGGTACCCTGACAGCACAAGAGACCCAGTACTTC
TRBJ2-1,.,TRBV6-5,.,CASSSDRDRRPGEQFF,TGTGCCAGCAGTTCCGACCGGGATAGGAGACCGGGTGAGCAGTTCTTC
TRBJ1-4,.,TRBV7-9,many,CASSLRTENEKLFF,TGTGCCAGCAGCTTAAGGACCGAGAATGAAAAACTGTTTTTT
TRBJ2-3,TRBD2,TRBV4-1,few,CASSQDRDGGGDTQYF,TGCGCCAGCAGCCAAGATCGCGACGGGGGAGGGGATACGCAGTATTTT
TRBJ1-4,.,TRBV20-1,.,CSATTVPNEKLFF,TGCAGTGCTACGACGGTCCCTAATGAAAAACTGTTTTTT
TRBJ2-5,.,TRBV25-1,many,CASSESRVQETQYF,TGTGCCAGCAGTGAATCGAGGGTCCAAGAGACCCAGTACTTC
TRBJ2-1,TRBD2,TRBV5-1,few,CASSGTSGGTYNEQFF,TGCGCCAGCAGCGGGACTAGCGGGGGAACCTACAATGAGCAGTTCTTC
TRBJ2-5,TRBD2,TRBV3-1,few,CASSPGTSGGAALRETQYF,TGTGCCAGCAGTCCCGGGACTAGCGGGGGGGCAGCCCTCCGAGAGACCCAGTACTTC
TRBJ1-2,TRBD1,TRBV12-3/TRBV12-4,few,CASSLGTASYGYTF,TGTGCCAGCAGCCTTGGGACAGCAAGCTATGGCTACACCTTC
TRBJ1-1,.,TRBV7-8,few,CASSRRTAYTEAFF,TGTGCCAGCAGCAGGAGGACGGCGTACACTGAAGCTTTCTTT
TRBJ2-2,TRBD2,TRBV11-2,many,CASSLAGGTGELFF,TGTGCCAGCAGTCTAGCGGGGGGCACCGGGGAGCTGTTTTTT
TRBJ1-6,TRBD1,TRBV18,few,CASSPFGDSLNSPLHF,TGTGCCAGCTCACCATTCGGGGACAGCCTAAATTCACCCCTCCACTTT
TRBJ1-4,.,TRBV5-1,many,CASTIGANEKLFF,TGCGCCAGCACCATCGGAGCTAATGAAAAACTGTTTTTT
TRBJ2-5,TRBD2,TRBV5-1,few,CASSSGTVAGALQETQYF,TGCGCCAGCAGCTCGGGAACCGTAGCGGGGGCCCTACAAGAGACCCAGTACTTC
TRBJ2-1,TRBD1,TRBV5-1,many,CASSTPGQGINEQFF,TGCGCCAGCAGCACCCCGGGACAGGGTATCAATGAGCAGTTCTTC
TRBJ1-1,.,TRBV5-1,.,CASSLNRERTEAFF,TGCGCCAGCAGCTTGAACAGGGAGAGGACTGAAGCTTTCTTT
TRBJ2-7,.,TRBV20-1,few,CSARSSPVKPGSSYEQYF,TGCAGTGCTAGAAGTTCACCTGTGAAGCCAGGGAGCTCCTACGAGCAGTACTTC
TRBJ2-3,.,TRBV4-2,few,CASSPPSSDTQYF,TGTGCCAGCAGCCCCCCCAGCTCAGATACGCAGTATTTT
TRBJ2-2,TRBD1,TRBV5-5,few,CASSHQGAGELFF,TGTGCCAGCAGCCACCAGGGGGCCGGGGAGCTGTTTTTT
TRBJ2-3,.,TRBV7-3,.,CASSQALPTDTQYF,TGTGCCAGCAGCCAGGCCCTCCCCACAGATACGCAGTATTTT
TRBJ2-7,.,TRBV12-3/TRBV12-4,.,CASSFEGLTYEQYF,TGTGCCAGCAGTTTTGAGGGGCTAACCTACGAGCAGTACTTC
TRBJ2-3,.,TRBV3-1,.,CACSQVGPGTDTQYF,TGTGCCTGCAGCCAAGTGGGCCCAGGGACAGATACGCAGTATTTT
TRBJ2-3,.,TRBV2,many,CASRAPDTQYF,TGTGCCAGCAGGGCCCCAGATACGCAGTATTTT
TRBJ1-6,TRBD1,TRBV12-3/TRBV12-4,.,CASSLGQGAGSPLHF,TGTGCCAGCAGCCTGGGACAGGGGGCAGGATCACCCCTCCACTTT
TRBJ1-6,.,TRBV5-1,few,CASSLGQGVPHF,TGCGCCAGCAGCTTGGGGCAGGGAGTCCCCCACTTT
TRBJ2-3,TRBD2,TRBV6-5,many,CASSDGTSASTDTQYF,TGTGCCAGCAGTGACGGGACTAGCGCTAGCACAGATACGCAGTATTTT
TRBJ2-7,.,TRBV12-3/TRBV12-4,few,CASSPQESYEQYF,TGTGCCAGCAGCCCACAGGAATCCTACGAGCAGTACTTC
TRBJ1-2,.,TRBV7-2,many,CASSLKLGYTF,TGTGCCAGCAGCTTAAAGTTGGGCTACACCTTC
TRBJ2-5,TRBD1,TRBV18,few,CASSPPGTGGGETQYF,TGTGCCAGCTCACCACCCGGGACAGGGGGCGGCGAGACCCAGTACTTC
TRBJ2-7,TRBD1,TRBV12-3/TRBV12-4,few,CASSFLDRAYEQYF,TGTGCCAGCAGTTTCCTAGACAGGGCCTACGAGCAGTACTTC
TRBJ1-5,TRBD1,TRBV6-1,.,CASSALRGQGANQPQHF,TGTGCCAGCAGTGCTTTGAGGGGGCAGGGGGCCAATCAGCCCCAGCATTTT
TRBJ2-7,.,TRBV29-1,.,CSVEDSFSYEQYF,TGCAGCGTTGAGGACAGCTTTTCATACGAGCAGTACTTC
TRBJ2-1,.,TRBV7-9,few,CASSLRAEQFF,TGTGCCAGCAGCTTAAGGGCGGAGCAGTTCTTC
TRBJ1-5,TRBD1,TRBV6-2/TRBV6-3,.,CASSLSDRAGNQPQHF,TGTGCCAGCAGCCTCTCGGACAGGGCTGGCAATCAGCCCCAGCATTTT
TRBJ2-1,TRBD1,TRBV29-1,.,CSVEDRVLRDEQFF,TGCAGCGTAGAGGACAGGGTGCTACGCGATGAGCAGTTCTTC
TRBJ2-5,TRBD2,TRBV12-3/TRBV12-4,few,CASGLFRGLPLRETQYF,TGTGCCAGCGGTCTGTTCCGGGGACTACCTCTTCGGGAGACCCAGTACTTC
TRBJ2-3,TRBD1,TRBV29-1,many,CSALVGTAGYF,TGCAGCGCGCTAGTGGGGACAGCCGGTTATTTT
TRBJ1-1,.,TRBV18,few,CASSPPISTEAFF,TGTGCCAGCTCACCACCGATATCGACTGAAGCTTTCTTT
TRBJ1-1,.,TRBV9,.,CASSVRDSGNTEAFF,TGTGCCAGCAGCGTCCGGGACTCGGGGAACACTGAAGCTTTCTTT
TRBJ2-1,TRBD1,TRBV5-1,many,CASSPGQGSDEQFF,TGCGCCAGCAGCCCGGGACAGGGGTCCGATGAGCAGTTCTTC
TRBJ2-3,.,TRBV3-1,few,CASSQALGDTQYF,TGTGCCAGCAGCCAAGCTTTAGGAGATACGCAGTATTTT
TRBJ2-7,.,TRBV27,many,CASSLSPDGRYEQYF,TGTGCCAGCAGTTTAAGTCCCGACGGACGCTACGAGCAGTACTTC
TRBJ2-7,.,TRBV12-3/TRBV12-4,.,CASSFRPDYEQYF,TGTGCCAGCAGTTTCCGCCCGGACTACGAGCAGTACTTC
TRBJ1-2,.,TRBV7-8,.,CASSLPGAVTYGYTF,TGTGCCAGCAGCTTACCGGGGGCGGTCACTTATGGCTACACCTTC
TRBJ2-3,.,TRBV3-1,many,CASSQGPARTDTQYF,TGTGCCAGCAGCCAAGGGCCTGCCCGCACAGATACGCAGTATTTT
TRBJ1-1,.,TRBV5-1,few,CASSWGESGFTEAFF,TGCGCCAGCAGCTGGGGGGAGTCGGGGTTTACTGAAGCTTTCTTT
TRBJ1-4,.,TRBV7-6,few,CASSLAGNPNEKLFF,TGTGCCAGCAGCTTAGCGGGCAACCCTAATGAAAAACTGTTTTTT
TRBJ1-1,.,TRBV18,.,CASSPLGQNTEAFF,TGTGCCAGCTCACCACTAGGACAGAACACTGAAGCTTTCTTT
TRBJ1-5,TRBD1,TRBV7-8,few,CASSLGTGLSQPQHF,TGTGCCAGCAGCTTGGGGACAGGGTTGAGTCAGCCCCAGCATTTT
TRBJ2-1,.,TRBV2,few,CASSEFTGWSNEQFF,TGTGCCAGCAGTGAGTTCACTGGGTGGTCCAATGAGCAGTTCTTC
TRBJ2-6,.,TRBV5-6,many,CASSRFRVAGANVLTF,TGTGCCAGCAGCCGGTTCAGGGTAGCTGGGGCCAACGTCCTGACTTTC
TRBJ2-1,TRBD2,TRBV27,few,CASRNSGGQGNEQFF,TGTGCCAGCAGGAACTCGGGGGGGCAGGGCAATGAGCAGTTCTTC
TRBJ1-4,TRBD1,TRBV7-6,few,CASSWTGFTNEKLFF,TGTGCCAGCAGCTGGACAGGGTTCACTAATGAAAAACTGTTTTTT
TRBJ2-7,TRBD2,TRBV10-3,.,CAISQGTSGVRGQYF,TGTGCCATCAGTCAGGGGACTAGCGGCGTACGAGGGCAGTACTTC
TRBJ2-1,TRBD2,TRBV29-1,.,CSVYSGGADNEQFF,TGCAGCGTTTATAGCGGGGGGGCTGACAATGAGCAGTTCTTC
TRBJ2-1,.,TRBV4-2,.,CASSPPGGGPGEQFF,TGTGCCAGCAGCCCCCCCGGAGGGGGGCCGGGTGAGCAGTTCTTC